The rows below give T cell receptor beta chains drawn from one sample of a study of OX40 agonist ivuxolimab in advanced cancers. Clones were read by immunoSEQ multiplex PCR, and TCRdb kept only the in-frame ones, dropping some. The table records under 40,000 clones, 60% to 85% of them present only once. The sequencing here drew on CD4+ or CD8+ T cells sorted from blood, taken in a trial of the OX40 agonist ivuxolimab. These receptors were collected from an adult with an advanced solid tumor such as melanoma, head and neck, liver or kidney cancer. CDR3s include the opening cysteine and the closing phenylalanine or tryptophan. A D gene is named only where the DNA matches it firmly. Where a row states a size, it is once, few, many or the class of an expanded clone; other rows omit it.

d_call clone_size j_call v_call cdr3_nt cdr3_aa
NA NA TRBJ2-7 TRBV7-9 TGTGCCAGCAGCGTAACCGACCGGCGCGAGCAGTACTTC CASSVTDRREQYF
NA NA TRBJ2-7 TRBV6-6 TGTGCCAGCAGTTACTTTCCTGGGGAGCAGTACTTC CASSYFPGEQYF
NA NA TRBJ2-7 TRBV6-5 TGTGCCAGCAGTTACGACGAGGGGTCTTACGAGCAGTACTTC CASSYDEGSYEQYF
NA NA TRBJ2-6 TRBV19 TGTGCCAGTAGTTCCAGACCAGCCGTCTCTGGGGCCAACGTCCTGACTTTC CASSSRPAVSGANVLTF
TRBD2 NA TRBJ2-1 TRBV2 TGTGCCAGCAGTGAACGGGGGGGGTTCAATGAGCAGTTCTTC CASSERGGFNEQFF
TRBD2 NA TRBJ2-3 TRBV10-3 TGTGCCATCAGTGGATCTAGCGGGAGGGCCAGAGATACGCAGTATTTT CAISGSSGRARDTQYF
NA NA TRBJ2-1 TRBV12-1 TGTGCCAGCAGCCCCGGGACTAGGCCGGTCAATGAGCAGTTCTTC CASSPGTRPVNEQFF
NA NA TRBJ2-5 TRBV5-4 TGTGCCAGCAGCTCATTCCATGGGAAAGAGACCCAGTACTTC CASSSFHGKETQYF
NA NA TRBJ1-2 TRBV6-5 TGTGCCGCGGAGGACGGGTACTATGGCTACACCTTC CAAEDGYYGYTF
NA NA TRBJ1-2 TRBV7-2 TGTGCCAGCAGCTTAGTAGGCCAGGGAAGGGACTATGGCTACACCTTC CASSLVGQGRDYGYTF
TRBD1 NA TRBJ1-4 TRBV7-3 TGTGCCAGCAGCTTAGGAAGACAGGGCGCAACTAATGAAAAACTGTTTTTT CASSLGRQGATNEKLFF
TRBD2 NA TRBJ2-3 TRBV30 TGTGCCTGGAGTAGGAGCGGGAGCGTAAGCACAGATACGCAGTATTTT CAWSRSGSVSTDTQYF
TRBD2 NA TRBJ2-3 TRBV18 TGTGCCAGCTCACCCGTAGCGGGGCCGAGGGATACGCAGTATTTT CASSPVAGPRDTQYF
NA NA TRBJ1-3 TRBV18 TGTGCCAGCTCACCACCTAGTGAACGAAACACCATATATTTT CASSPPSERNTIYF
TRBD1 NA TRBJ1-2 TRBV5-8 TGTGCCAGCAGCTTGGTTGGACAGGCTCTTTACGGCTACACCTTC CASSLVGQALYGYTF
NA few TRBJ1-4 TRBV7-9 TGTGCCAGCAGCTTACAACCGGGGAGCAGTAATGAAAAACTGTTTTTT CASSLQPGSSNEKLFF
TRBD2 NA TRBJ2-5 TRBV6-5 TGTGCCAGCAGTCGTAGCGGGGGGCAAGAGACCCAGTACTTC CASSRSGGQETQYF
NA NA TRBJ1-3 TRBV30 TGTGCCTGTGGTCCCCGCGGCTCTGGAAACACCATATATTTT CACGPRGSGNTIYF
TRBD2 NA TRBJ2-2 TRBV6-6 TGTGCCAGCAGTTACTCTGGGAGGGGACCCGGGGAGCTGTTTTTT CASSYSGRGPGELFF
TRBD1 NA TRBJ1-1 TRBV18 TGTGCCAGCTCACCAGACAGGGGACTCACTGAAGCTTTCTTT CASSPDRGLTEAFF
NA few TRBJ2-1 TRBV11-1 TGTGCCAGCAGCTTAGACGTATACATGGACAATGAGCAGTTCTTC CASSLDVYMDNEQFF
NA once TRBJ1-1 TRBV5-1 TGCGCCAGCAGCTTGGATCCAGGGAACACTGAAGCTTTCTTT CASSLDPGNTEAFF
TRBD1 NA TRBJ2-7 TRBV6-1 TGTGCCAGCAGTGGACGGACAGGGACATACGAGCAGTACTTC CASSGRTGTYEQYF